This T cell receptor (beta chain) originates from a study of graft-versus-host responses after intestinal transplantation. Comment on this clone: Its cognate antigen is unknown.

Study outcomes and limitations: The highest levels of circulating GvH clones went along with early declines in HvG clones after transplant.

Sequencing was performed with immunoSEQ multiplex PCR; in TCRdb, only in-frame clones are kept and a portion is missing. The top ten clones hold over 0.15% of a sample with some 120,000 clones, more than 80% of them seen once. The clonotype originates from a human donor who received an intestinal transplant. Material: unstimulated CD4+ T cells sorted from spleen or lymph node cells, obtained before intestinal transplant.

The chain's CDR3 is CASSRSNGETQYF. The CDR3 DNA sequence: TGTGCCAGCAGCCGGTCCAACGGGGAGACCCAGTACTTC. The rearrangement uses TRBV7-3 and TRBJ2-5; D remains ambiguous. CDR1 is SGHTA and CDR2 is FQGTGA in the germline V gene. Trimming stripped 5 bases from V and 5 bases from J, with 12 bases between. This CDR3 contains 13 residues.